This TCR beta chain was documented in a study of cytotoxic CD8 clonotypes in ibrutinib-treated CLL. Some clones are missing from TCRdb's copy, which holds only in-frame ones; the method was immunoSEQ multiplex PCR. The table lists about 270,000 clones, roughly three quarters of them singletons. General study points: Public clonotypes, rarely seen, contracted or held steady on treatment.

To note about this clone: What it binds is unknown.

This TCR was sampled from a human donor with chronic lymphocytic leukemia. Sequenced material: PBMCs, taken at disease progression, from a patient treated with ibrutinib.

The CDR3: CSVDDVNEQFF. The CDR3 DNA is TGCAGCGTTGACGACGTAAATGAGCAGTTCTTC. This chain joins TRBV29-1 and TRBJ2-1; no definite D call. Trimming shortened V by 3 bases and J by 7 bases, and 7 bases separated the two germline ends. CDR1 and CDR2 (germline): SQVTM, ANQGSEA. The CDR3 has 11 amino acids.